This record covers a single T cell receptor (beta chain). Its antigen remains unknown. Nominal health characterized the donors when sampled, though unrecorded immune exposures were likely. Primers included in the PCR were 60 Vbeta and 13 Jbeta primers. TCRdb's copy holds only in-frame clones and misses some; the assay was immunoSEQ multiplex PCR. The table records under 200,000 clones, 81% of them present only once. This sample was included in a study of cytomegalovirus exposure and HLA in healthy donors. Findings of the study overall: Follow-up analysis found HLA locus-dependent TCR association rates, highest for DRB1 and lowest for HLA-C. A later analysis reportedly found that, within productive TCRs, an Asian-associated ancestry cluster had fewer N-insertions than the mean observed across the approximately 690 donors.

The V end lost 6 bases, the J end lost 0 bases, and 14 bases lay between the germline ends. Germline assignment: CDR1 SGHTA and CDR2 FQGNSA. The CDR3 contains 16 residues. What was sequenced was PBMCs. This clonotype was obtained from a woman aged 50 to 65 in good health and CMV-seronegative. The rearrangement links TRBV7-2 to TRBJ2-2, with a tentative D call TRBD2 (5 bases). This CDR3 reads CASRYRRAANTGELFF. The CDR3 nucleotides read TGTGCCAGCAGATATAGGCGGGCCGCGAACACCGGGGAGCTGTTTTTT.